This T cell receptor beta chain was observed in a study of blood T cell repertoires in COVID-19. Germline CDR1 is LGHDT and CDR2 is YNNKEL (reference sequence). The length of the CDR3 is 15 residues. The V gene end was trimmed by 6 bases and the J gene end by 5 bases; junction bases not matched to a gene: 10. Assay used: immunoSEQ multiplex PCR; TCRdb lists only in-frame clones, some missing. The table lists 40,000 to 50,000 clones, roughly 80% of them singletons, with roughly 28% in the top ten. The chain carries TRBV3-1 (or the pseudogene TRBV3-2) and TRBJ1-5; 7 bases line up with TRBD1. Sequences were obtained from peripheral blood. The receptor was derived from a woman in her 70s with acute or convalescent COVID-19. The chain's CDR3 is CASSQTGQVDQPQHF. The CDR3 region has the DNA TGTGCCAGCAGTCAGACAGGACAGGTTGATCAGCCCCAGCATTTT.